These T cell receptor beta chains were read from a single sample in a study of Graves' ophthalmopathy and Graves' hyperthyroidism. MiXCR, run by TCRdb on the multiplex PCR reads, gives a single entry per CDR3 protein. The sample includes 1 million to 1.3 million distinct CDR3 sequences, about 40% of them seen just once. The sample consisted of peripheral blood or thyroid tissue (not recorded which). Receptors originate from an adult man with Graves' hyperthyroidism. The CDR3 runs from the conserved cysteine through the conserved F or W. A D gene is named only where the DNA matches it firmly. Expanded clones are given a class, and other clones once, few, many or no size at all.

V	J	size	length	D	CDR3	DNA
TRBV29-1	TRBJ2-6	-	16	TRBD1	CSVDGAGGAGANVLTF	TGCAGCGTCGATGGGGCAGGGGGCGCTGGGGCCAACGTCCTGACTTTC
TRBV27	TRBJ1-2	-	15	TRBD1	CASSLGRGRLYGYTF	TGTGCCAGCAGTTTAGGCAGGGGGCGATTGTATGGCTACACCTTC
TRBV14	TRBJ2-7	few	14	-	CASSRFAGGYEQYF	TGTGCCAGCAGCCGATTCGCCGGAGGCTACGAGCAGTACTTC
TRBV5-1	TRBJ2-7	many	14	-	CASSLEDLAYEQYF	TGCGCCAGCAGCTTGGAGGACCTTGCCTACGAGCAGTACTTC
TRBV12-3/TRBV12-4	TRBJ1-5	few	16	-	CASSLFGARGNQPQHF	TGTGCCAGCAGTTTATTCGGGGCGAGGGGCAATCAGCCCCAGCATTTT
TRBV27	TRBJ1-5	-	14	-	CASSFAGVGQPQHF	TGTGCCAGCAGTTTCGCAGGGGTTGGCCAGCCCCAGCATTTT
TRBV6-1	TRBJ2-7	-	14	TRBD2	CASRDLAESYEQYF	TGTGCCAGCAGAGATCTAGCGGAATCCTACGAGCAGTACTTC
TRBV12-3/TRBV12-4	TRBJ1-4	few	14	-	CASSQQGANEKLFF	TGTGCCAGCAGTCAACAGGGAGCTAATGAAAAACTGTTTTTT
TRBV10-2	TRBJ2-7	few	14	TRBD1	CASKAGTGSYEQYF	TGCGCCAGCAAAGCAGGGACAGGGTCCTACGAGCAGTACTTC
TRBV6-6	TRBJ1-6	many	16	-	CASQGDERAYNSPLHF	TGTGCCAGTCAGGGCGACGAGAGGGCCTATAATTCACCCCTCCACTTT
TRBV20-1	TRBJ1-6	many	14	TRBD1	CSAGGTADNSPLHF	TGCAGTGCTGGAGGGACAGCGGATAATTCACCCCTCCACTTT
TRBV30	TRBJ1-3	-	13	-	CASTSAGLNTIYF	TGTGCCTCCACCTCAGCAGGGTTAAACACCATATATTTT
TRBV12-3/TRBV12-4	TRBJ2-5	-	12	TRBD2	CASSPPSGTQYF	TGTGCCAGCAGTCCCCCTAGCGGGACCCAGTACTTC
TRBV2	TRBJ2-7	-	14	TRBD1	CASSYDRGAYEQYF	TGTGCCAGCAGTTACGACAGGGGAGCCTACGAGCAGTACTTC
TRBV10-3	TRBJ1-5	many	13	TRBD1	CASMRDRNQPQHF	TGTGCCAGCATGCGGGACAGGAATCAGCCCCAGCATTTT
TRBV6-5	TRBJ1-1	-	14	TRBD1	CASSNDRVNTGAFF	TGTGCCAGCAGTAACGACAGGGTGAACACTGGAGCTTTCTTT
TRBV9	TRBJ1-3	many	15	-	CASSVAGQAGNTIYF	TGTGCCAGCAGCGTAGCGGGCCAAGCTGGAAACACCATATATTTT